This entry describes one T cell receptor beta chain. The antigen is undetermined. The entry originates in a study of cytomegalovirus exposure and HLA in healthy donors. The CDR3 totals 18 residues. V lost 6 bases to trimming and J lost 0 bases; unmatched junction nucleotides: 10. The germline V gene encodes CDR1 SNHLY and CDR2 FYNNEI. In the PCR, 60 Vbeta and 13 Jbeta primers were used. Repertoires were generated with immunoSEQ multiplex PCR, while TCRdb's copy carries only in-frame clones and drops some. The table shows about 98,000 clones, with about three quarters occurring only once. It was healthy bone marrow donors who served as donors. Study outcomes and limitations: Analysis performed later showed TCR beta chains linked to HLA being more clonally expanded than equally common others. Donor immune exposure was known only as CMV serostatus. Earlier analysis found most TCR beta V segments productive about 87% or about 30% of the time.

Sequences were obtained from PBMCs. The chain is built from TRBV2 and TRBJ2-6; 8 nucleotides agree with TRBD1. This clonotype originated in a man aged 35 to 55 in good health and CMV-seronegative. This CDR3 reads CASSVLDRGFSGANVLTF. The CDR3 DNA reads TGTGCCAGCAGCGTCCTTGACAGGGGTTTCTCTGGGGCCAACGTCCTGACTTTC.